The source of this T cell receptor beta chain is a study of T cell responses to AZD1222 COVID-19 vaccine. Study-wide results and limits: Clonal diversity was possibly underestimated, and the donors were mostly white British, with more females. Seropositive at baseline were only five or six AZD1222 recipients. Repertoires in all cases were sampled only once the peak T cell response had passed.

J lost 1 base, V lost 5 bases, and 3 bases had no gene match. The germline CDR1 and CDR2 sequences are MDHEN and SYDVKM. This CDR3 has 15 amino acids. Sequencing was performed with immunoSEQ multiplex PCR; in TCRdb, only in-frame clones are kept and a portion is missing. The sample has over 110,000 clones, 90% seen once. A word on this clone: Its antigen remains unknown.

The chain recombines TRBV28 with TRBJ1-5; 9 bases fit TRBD1. This sequence originates from an adult who received the AZD1222 COVID-19 vaccine. The material sequenced was peripheral blood, taken 28 days after the second AZD1222 dose. The CDR3 region is CASSLGTGSNQPQHF. As DNA, the CDR3 is TGTGCCAGCAGTCTTGGGACAGGGAGCAATCAGCCCCAGCATTTT.